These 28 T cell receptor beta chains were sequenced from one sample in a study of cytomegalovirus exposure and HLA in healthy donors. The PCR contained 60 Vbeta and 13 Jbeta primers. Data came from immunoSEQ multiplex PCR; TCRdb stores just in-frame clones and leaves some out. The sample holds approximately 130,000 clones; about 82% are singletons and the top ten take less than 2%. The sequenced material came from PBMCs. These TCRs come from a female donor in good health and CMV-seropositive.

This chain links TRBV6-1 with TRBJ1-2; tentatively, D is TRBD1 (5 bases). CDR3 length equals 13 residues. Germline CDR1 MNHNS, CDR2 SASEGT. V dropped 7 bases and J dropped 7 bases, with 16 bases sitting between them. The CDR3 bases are TGTGCCAGCAAGTTCCAGGGCGGCTTTGGCTACACCTTC. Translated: CASKFQGGFGYTF.

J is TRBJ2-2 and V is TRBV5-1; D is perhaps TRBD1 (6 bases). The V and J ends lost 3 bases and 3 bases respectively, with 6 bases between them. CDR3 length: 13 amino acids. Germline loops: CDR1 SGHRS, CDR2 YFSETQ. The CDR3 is CASSYRDTGELFF. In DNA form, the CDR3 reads TGCGCCAGCAGCTACAGGGACACCGGGGAGCTGTTTTTT.

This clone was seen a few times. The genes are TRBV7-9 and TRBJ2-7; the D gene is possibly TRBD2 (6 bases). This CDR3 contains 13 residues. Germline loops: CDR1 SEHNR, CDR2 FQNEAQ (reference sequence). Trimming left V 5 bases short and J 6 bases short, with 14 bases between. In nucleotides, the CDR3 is TGTGCCAGCAGCGCTGGATCCGGGGGCGAGCAGTACTTC. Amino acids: CASSAGSGGEQYF.

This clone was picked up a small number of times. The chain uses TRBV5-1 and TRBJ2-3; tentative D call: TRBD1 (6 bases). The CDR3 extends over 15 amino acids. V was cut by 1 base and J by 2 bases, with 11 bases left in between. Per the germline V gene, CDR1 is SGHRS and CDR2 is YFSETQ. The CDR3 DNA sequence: TGCGCCAGCAGCTTGTATGGACAGCCCACAGATACGCAGTATTTT. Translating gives CASSLYGQPTDTQYF. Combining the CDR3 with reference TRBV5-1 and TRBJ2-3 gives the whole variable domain KAGVTQTPRYLIKTRGQQVTLSCSPISGHRSVSWYQQTPGQGLQFLFEYFSETQRNKGNFPGRFSGRQFSNSRSEMNVSTLELGDSALYLCASSLYGQPTDTQYFGPGTRLTVL.

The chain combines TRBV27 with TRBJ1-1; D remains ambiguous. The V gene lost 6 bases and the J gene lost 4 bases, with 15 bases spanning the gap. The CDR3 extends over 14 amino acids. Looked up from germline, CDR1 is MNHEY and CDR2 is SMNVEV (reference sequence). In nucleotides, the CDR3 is TGTGCCAGCAGCTTAAGGCGGGCTCTCACTGAAGCTTTCTTT. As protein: CASSLRRALTEAFF.

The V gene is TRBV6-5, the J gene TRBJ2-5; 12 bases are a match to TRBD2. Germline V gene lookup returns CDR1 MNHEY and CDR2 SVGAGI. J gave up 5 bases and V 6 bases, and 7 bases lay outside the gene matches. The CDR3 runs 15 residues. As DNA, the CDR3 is TGTGCCAGCAGCCCGACTAGCGGGAGTTGGGAGACCCAGTACTTC. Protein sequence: CASSPTSGSWETQYF.

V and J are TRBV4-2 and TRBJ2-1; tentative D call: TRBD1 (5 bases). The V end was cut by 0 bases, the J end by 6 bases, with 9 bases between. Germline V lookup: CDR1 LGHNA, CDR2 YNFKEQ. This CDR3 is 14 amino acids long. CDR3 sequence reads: CASSQDRARNEQFF. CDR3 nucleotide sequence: TGTGCCAGCAGCCAAGACAGGGCCCGCAATGAGCAGTTCTTC.

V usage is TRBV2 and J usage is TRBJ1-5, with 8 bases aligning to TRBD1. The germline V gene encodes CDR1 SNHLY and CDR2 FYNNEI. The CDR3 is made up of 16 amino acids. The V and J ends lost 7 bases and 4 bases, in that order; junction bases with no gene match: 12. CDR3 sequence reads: CASKLDRALGNQPQHF. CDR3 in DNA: TGTGCCAGCAAGTTGGACAGGGCCCTGGGGAATCAGCCCCAGCATTTT.

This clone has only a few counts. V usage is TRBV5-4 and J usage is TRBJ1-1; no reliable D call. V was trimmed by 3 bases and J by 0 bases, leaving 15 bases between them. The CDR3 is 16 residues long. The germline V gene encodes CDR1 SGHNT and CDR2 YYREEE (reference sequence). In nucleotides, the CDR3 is TGTGCCAGCAGCTCCCCATCGCATAGTTTGAACACTGAAGCTTTCTTT. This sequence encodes CASSSPSHSLNTEAFF.

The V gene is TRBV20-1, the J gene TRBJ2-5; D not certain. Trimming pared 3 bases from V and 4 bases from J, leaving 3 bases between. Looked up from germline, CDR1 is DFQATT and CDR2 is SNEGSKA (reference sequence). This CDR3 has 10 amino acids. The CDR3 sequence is CSASIETQYF. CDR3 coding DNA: TGCAGTGCTAGCATAGAGACCCAGTACTTC.

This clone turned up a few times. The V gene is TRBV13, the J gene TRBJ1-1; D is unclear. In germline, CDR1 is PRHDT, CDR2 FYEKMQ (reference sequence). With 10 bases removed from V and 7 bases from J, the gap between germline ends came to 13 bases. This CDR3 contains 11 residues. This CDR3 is CATQALIEAFF. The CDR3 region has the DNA TGTGCCACCCAGGCGCTTATTGAAGCTTTCTTT.

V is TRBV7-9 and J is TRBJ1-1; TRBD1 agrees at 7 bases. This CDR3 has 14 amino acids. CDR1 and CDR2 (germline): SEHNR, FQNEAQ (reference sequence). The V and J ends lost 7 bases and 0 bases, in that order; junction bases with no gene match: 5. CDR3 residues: CASILTGVNTEAFF. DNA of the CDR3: TGTGCCAGCATCCTAACAGGGGTGAACACTGAAGCTTTCTTT. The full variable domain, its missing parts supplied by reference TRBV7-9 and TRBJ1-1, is DTGVSQNPRHKITKRGQNVTFRCDPISEHNRLYWYRQTLGQGPEFLTYFQNEAQLEKSRLLSDRFSAERPKGSFSTLEIQRTEQGDSAMYLCASILTGVNTEAFFGQGTRLTVV.

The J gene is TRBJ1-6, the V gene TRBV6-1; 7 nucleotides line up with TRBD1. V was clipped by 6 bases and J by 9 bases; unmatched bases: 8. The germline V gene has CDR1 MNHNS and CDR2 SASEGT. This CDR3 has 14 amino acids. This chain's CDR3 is CASRVRQGGSPLHF. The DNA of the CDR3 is TGTGCCAGCAGGGTAAGACAGGGAGGTTCACCCCTCCACTTT.

Here the CDR3 DNA reads TGTGCCAGCAGCCCCGTAGCGGGAGGGTTCTACGAGCAGTACTTC. Translation gives CASSPVAGGFYEQYF. V gene TRBV7-3 combines with J gene TRBJ2-5, with TRBD2 matching 11 bases. The J call is in doubt because the DNA end fits TRBJ2-7 better. CDR1 SGHTA and CDR2 FQGTGA come from the germline V gene. The CDR3 totals 15 residues.

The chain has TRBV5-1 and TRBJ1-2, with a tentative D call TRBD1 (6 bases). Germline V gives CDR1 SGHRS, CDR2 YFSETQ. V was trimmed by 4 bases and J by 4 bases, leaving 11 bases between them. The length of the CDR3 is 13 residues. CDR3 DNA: TGCGCCAGCAGCCTTCGACAGGCCTATGGCTACACCTTC. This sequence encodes CASSLRQAYGYTF.

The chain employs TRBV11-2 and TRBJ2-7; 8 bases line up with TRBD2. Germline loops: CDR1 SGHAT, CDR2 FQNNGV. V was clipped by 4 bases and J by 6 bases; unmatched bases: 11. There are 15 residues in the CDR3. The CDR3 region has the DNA TGTGCCAGCAGCTCCCGGGAGGGGGGAGAACGCGAGCAGTACTTC. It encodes CASSSREGGEREQYF.

The CDR3 DNA reads TGTGCCAGCAGCAGAGGACAGGGCGCAGATACGCAGTATTTT. Its protein product is CASSRGQGADTQYF. J is TRBJ2-3 and V is TRBV5-4; TRBD1 matches 8 bases. With 4 bases clipped from V and 4 bases from J, the junction kept 5 bases outside the gene matches. Looked up from germline, CDR1 is SGHNT and CDR2 is YYREEE (reference sequence). This CDR3 has 14 amino acids.

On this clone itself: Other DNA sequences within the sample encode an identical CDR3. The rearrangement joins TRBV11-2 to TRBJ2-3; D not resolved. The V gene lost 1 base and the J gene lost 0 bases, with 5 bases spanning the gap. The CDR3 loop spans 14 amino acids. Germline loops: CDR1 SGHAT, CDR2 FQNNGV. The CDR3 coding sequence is TGTGCCAGCAGCTTAGGCCGGAGCACAGATACGCAGTATTTT. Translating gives CASSLGRSTDTQYF.

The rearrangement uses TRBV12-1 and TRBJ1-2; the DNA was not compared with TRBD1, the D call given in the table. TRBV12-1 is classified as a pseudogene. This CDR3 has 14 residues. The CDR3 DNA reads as TGTGCCAGCAGCTTGAACAGGGGCGGCTATGGCTACACCTTC. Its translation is CASSLNRGGYGYTF.

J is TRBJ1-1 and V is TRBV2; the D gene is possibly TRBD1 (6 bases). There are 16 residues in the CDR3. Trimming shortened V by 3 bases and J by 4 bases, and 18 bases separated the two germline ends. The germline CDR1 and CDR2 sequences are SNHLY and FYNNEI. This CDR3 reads CASSDPLGGATTEAFF. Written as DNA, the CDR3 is TGTGCCAGCAGTGACCCCCTGGGGGGGGCAACCACTGAAGCTTTCTTT.

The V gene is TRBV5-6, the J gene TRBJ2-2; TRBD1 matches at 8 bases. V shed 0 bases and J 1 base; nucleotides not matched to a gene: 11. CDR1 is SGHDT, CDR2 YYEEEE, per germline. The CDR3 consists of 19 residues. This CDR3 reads CASSLAYQGASGNTGELFF. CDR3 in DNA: TGTGCCAGCAGCTTGGCCTATCAGGGGGCAAGTGGGAACACCGGGGAGCTGTTTTTT. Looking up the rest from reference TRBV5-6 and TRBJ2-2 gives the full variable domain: DAGVTQSPTHLIKTRGQQVTLRCSPKSGHDTVSWYQQALGQGPQFIFQYYEEEERQRGNFPDRFSGHQFPNYSSELNVNALLLGDSALYLCASSLAYQGASGNTGELFFGEGSRLTVL.

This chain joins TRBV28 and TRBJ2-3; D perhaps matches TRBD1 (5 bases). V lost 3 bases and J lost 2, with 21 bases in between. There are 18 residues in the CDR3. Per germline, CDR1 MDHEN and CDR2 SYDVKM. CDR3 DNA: TGTGCCAGCAGTTTGCCCCCTTTTGCGGACATCCCCACAGATACGCAGTATTTT. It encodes CASSLPPFADIPTDTQYF.

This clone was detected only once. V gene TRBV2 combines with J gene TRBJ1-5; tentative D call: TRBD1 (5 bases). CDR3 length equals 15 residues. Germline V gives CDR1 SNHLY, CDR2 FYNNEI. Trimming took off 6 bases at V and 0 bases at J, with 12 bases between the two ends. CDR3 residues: CASRRQPNSNQPQHF. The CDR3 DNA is TGTGCCAGCAGAAGACAGCCGAATAGCAATCAGCCCCAGCATTTT.

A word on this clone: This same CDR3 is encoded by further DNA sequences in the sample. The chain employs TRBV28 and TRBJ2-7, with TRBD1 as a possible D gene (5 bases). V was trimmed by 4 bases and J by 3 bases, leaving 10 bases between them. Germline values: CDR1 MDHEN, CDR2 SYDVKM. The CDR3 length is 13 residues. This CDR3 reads CASSSSGLYEQYF. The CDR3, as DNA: TGTGCCAGCAGTTCTTCAGGGCTCTACGAGCAGTACTTC.

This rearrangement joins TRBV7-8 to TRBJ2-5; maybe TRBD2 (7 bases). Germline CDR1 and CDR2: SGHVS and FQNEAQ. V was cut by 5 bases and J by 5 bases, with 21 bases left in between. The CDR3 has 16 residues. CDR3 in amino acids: CASSPLEGGPDETQYF. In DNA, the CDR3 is TGTGCCAGCAGCCCCCTAGAGGGGGGGCCTGATGAGACCCAGTACTTC.

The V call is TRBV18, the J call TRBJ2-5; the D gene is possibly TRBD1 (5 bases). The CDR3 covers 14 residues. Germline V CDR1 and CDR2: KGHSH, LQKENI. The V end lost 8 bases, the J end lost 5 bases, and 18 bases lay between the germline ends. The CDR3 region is CASAKQTGAETQYF. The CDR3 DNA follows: TGTGCCAGCGCGAAACAAACAGGTGCCGAGACCCAGTACTTC. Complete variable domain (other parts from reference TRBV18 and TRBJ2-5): NAGVMQNPRHLVRRRGQEARLRCSPMKGHSHVYWYRQLPEEGLKFMVYLQKENIIDESGMPKERFSAEFPKEGPSILRIQQVVRGDSAAYFCASAKQTGAETQYFGPGTRLLVL.

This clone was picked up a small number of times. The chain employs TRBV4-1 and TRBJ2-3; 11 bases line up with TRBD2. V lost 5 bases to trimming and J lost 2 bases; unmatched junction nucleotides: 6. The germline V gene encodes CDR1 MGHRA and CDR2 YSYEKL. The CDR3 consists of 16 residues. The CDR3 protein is CASSTLAGGFTDTQYF. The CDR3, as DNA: TGCGCCAGCAGCACGCTAGCGGGGGGCTTCACAGATACGCAGTATTTT.

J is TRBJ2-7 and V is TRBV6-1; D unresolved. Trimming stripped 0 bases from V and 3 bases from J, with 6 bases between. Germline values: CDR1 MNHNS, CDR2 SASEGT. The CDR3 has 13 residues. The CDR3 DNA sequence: TGTGCCAGCAGTGAAGCGGGCAGCTACGAGCAGTACTTC. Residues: CASSEAGSYEQYF.